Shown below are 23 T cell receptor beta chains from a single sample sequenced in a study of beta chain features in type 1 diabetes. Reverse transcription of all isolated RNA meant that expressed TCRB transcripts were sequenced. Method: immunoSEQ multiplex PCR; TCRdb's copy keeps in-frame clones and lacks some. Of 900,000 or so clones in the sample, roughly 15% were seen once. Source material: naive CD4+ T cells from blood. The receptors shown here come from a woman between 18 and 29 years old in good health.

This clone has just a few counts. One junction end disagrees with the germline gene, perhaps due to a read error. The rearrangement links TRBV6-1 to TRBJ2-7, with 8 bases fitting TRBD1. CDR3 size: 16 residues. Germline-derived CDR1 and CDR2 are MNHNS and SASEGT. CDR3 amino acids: CAISEFRTGKEYEQYF. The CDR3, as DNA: TGTGCCATCAGTGAGTTCAGGACAGGGAAGGAGTACGAGCAGTACTTC.

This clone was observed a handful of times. Here the CDR3 DNA reads TGCGCCAGCAGCCGTCGGACTAGCGGGAGAGATGAGCAGTTCTTC. It is translated as CASSRRTSGRDEQFF. This chain links TRBV5-1 with TRBJ2-1, with 13 positions matching TRBD2. V was pared by 4 bases and J by 8 bases, with 6 bases of the junction left unmatched. From germline, CDR1 is SGHRS and CDR2 YFSETQ. The CDR3 is made up of 15 amino acids.

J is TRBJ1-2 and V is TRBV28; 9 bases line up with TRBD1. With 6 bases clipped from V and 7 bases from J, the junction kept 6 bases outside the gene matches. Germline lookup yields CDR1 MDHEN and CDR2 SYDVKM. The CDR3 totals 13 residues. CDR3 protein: CASRRGTGSGYTF. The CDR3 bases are TGTGCCAGCAGGCGGGGGACAGGGAGTGGCTACACCTTC.

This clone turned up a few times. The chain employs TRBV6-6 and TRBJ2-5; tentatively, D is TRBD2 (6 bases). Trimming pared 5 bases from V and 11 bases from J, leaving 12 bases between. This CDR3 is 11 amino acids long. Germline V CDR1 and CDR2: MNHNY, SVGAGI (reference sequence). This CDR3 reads CASSTPGEQYF. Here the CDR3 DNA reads TGTGCCAGCAGTACCCCGGGAGAGCAGTACTTC.

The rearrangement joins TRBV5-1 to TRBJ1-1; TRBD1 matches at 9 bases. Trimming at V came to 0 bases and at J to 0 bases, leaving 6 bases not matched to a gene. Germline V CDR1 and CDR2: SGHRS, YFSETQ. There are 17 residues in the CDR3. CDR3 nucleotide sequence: TGCGCCAGCAGCTTGGACGGGACAGGGATTATGAACACTGAAGCTTTCTTT. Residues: CASSLDGTGIMNTEAFF.

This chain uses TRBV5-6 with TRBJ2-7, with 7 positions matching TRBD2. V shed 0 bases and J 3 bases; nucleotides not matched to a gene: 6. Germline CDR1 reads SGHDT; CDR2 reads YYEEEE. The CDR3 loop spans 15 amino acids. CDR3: CASSLVASGLYEQYF. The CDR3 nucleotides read TGTGCCAGCAGCTTGGTGGCTAGCGGACTCTACGAGCAGTACTTC.

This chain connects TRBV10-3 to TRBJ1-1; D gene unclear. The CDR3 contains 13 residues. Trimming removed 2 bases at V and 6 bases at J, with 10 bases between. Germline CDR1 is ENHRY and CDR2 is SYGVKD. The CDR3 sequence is CAISEDHGAEAFF. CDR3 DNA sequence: TGTGCCATCAGTGAGGATCACGGAGCTGAAGCTTTCTTT.

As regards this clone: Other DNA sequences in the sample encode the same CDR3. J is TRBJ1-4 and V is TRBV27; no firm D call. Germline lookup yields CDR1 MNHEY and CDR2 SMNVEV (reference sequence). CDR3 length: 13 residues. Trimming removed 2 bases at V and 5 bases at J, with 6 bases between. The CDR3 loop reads CASSLRENEKLFF. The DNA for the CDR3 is TGTGCCAGCAGTTTAAGAGAAAATGAAAAACTGTTTTTT.

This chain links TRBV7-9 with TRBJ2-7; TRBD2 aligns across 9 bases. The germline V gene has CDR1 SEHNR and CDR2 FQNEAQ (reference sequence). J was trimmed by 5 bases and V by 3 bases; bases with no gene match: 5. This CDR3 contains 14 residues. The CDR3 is CASSFGTSIHEQYF. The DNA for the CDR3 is TGTGCCAGCAGCTTTGGGACTAGCATCCACGAGCAGTACTTC.

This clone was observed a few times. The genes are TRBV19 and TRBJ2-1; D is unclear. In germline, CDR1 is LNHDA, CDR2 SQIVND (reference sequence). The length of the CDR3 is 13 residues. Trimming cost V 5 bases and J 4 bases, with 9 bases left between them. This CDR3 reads CASSDDFYNEQFF. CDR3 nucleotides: TGTGCCAGTAGTGACGATTTTTACAATGAGCAGTTCTTC.

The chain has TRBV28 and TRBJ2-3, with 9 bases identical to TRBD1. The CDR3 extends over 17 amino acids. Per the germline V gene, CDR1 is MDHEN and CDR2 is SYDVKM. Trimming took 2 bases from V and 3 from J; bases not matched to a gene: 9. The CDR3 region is CASSLDKGQGKTDTQYF. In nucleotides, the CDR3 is TGTGCCAGCAGTTTAGATAAAGGACAGGGGAAAACAGATACGCAGTATTTT.

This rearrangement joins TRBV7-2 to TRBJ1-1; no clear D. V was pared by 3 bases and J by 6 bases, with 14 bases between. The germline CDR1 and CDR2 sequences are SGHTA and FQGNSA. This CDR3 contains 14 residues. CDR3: CASSLVKSSPEAFF. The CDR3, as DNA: TGTGCCAGCAGCTTGGTTAAGTCGTCACCTGAAGCTTTCTTT.

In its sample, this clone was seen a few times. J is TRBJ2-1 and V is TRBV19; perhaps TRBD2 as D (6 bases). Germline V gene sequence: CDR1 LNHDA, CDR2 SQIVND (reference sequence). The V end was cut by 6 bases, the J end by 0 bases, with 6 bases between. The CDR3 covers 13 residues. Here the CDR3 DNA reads TGTGCCAGTAGCGGGAGCTCCTACAATGAGCAGTTCTTC. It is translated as CASSGSSYNEQFF.

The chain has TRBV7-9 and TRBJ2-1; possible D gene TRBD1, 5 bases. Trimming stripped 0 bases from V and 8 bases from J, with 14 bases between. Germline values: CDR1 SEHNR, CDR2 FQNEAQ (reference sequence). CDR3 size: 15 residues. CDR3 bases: TGTGCCAGCAGCTTAGCCTCCGTGACAGCCGATGAGCAGTTCTTC. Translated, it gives CASSLASVTADEQFF.

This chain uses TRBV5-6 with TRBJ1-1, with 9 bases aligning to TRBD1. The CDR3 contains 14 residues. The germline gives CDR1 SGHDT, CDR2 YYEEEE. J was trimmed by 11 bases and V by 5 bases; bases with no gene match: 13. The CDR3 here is CASRRTGQGLGAFF. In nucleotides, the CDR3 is TGTGCCAGCAGGAGGACGGGACAGGGTTTAGGGGCTTTCTTT.

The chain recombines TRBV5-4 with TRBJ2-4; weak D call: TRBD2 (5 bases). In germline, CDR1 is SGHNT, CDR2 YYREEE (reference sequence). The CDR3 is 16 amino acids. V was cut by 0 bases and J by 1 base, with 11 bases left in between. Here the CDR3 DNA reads TGTGCCAGCAGCTTGGATGGGTCGGGGGCCAAAAACATTCAGTACTTC. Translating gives CASSLDGSGAKNIQYF.

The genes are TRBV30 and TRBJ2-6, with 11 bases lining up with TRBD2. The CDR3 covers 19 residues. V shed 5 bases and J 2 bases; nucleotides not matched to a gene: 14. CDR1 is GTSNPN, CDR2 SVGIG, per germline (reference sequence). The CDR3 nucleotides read TGTGCCTGGCCTAGCGGGAGGATTCCGTTGGTTGCTGGGGCCAACGTCCTGACTTTC. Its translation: CAWPSGRIPLVAGANVLTF.

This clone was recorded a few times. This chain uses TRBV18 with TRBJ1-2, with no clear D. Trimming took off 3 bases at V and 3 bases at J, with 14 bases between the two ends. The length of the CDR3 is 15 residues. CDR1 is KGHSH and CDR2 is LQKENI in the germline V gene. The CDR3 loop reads CASSPSGRLDYGYTF. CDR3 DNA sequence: TGTGCCAGCTCACCCTCCGGGCGCCTAGACTATGGCTACACCTTC.

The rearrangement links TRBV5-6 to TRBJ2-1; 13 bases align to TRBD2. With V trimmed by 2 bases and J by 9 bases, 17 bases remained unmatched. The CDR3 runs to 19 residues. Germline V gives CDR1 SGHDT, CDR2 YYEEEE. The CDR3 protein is CASSFRDSGTSGKRTEQFF. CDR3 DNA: TGTGCCAGCAGCTTCCGGGATAGTGGGACTAGCGGGAAGAGAACTGAGCAGTTCTTC.

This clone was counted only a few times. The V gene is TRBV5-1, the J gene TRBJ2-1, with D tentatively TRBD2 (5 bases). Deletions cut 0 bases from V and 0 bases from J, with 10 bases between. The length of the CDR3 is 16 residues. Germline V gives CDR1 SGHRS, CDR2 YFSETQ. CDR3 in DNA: TGCGCCAGCAGCTTGGGTGGGGAGAGCTCCTACAATGAGCAGTTCTTC. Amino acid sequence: CASSLGGESSYNEQFF.

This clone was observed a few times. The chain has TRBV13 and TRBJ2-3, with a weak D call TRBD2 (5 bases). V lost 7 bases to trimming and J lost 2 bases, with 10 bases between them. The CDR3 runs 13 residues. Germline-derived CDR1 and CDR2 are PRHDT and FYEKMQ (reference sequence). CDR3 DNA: TGTGCCAGCACCGAGGGAAACACAGATACGCAGTATTTT. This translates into CASTEGNTDTQYF.

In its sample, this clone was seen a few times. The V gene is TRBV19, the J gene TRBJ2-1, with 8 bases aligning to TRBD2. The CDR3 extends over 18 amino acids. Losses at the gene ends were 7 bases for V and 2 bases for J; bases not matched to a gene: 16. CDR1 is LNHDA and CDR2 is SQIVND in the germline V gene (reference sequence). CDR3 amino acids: CASTPREAGAPPYNEQFF. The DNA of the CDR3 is TGTGCCAGTACCCCCAGGGAAGCGGGAGCGCCACCCTACAATGAGCAGTTCTTC.

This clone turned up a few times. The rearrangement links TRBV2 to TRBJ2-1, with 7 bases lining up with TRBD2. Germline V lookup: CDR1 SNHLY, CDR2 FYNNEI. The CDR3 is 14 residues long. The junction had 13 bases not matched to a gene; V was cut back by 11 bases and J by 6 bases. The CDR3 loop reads CAATWGTISNEQFF. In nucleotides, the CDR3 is TGTGCCGCGACGTGGGGGACTATCTCCAATGAGCAGTTCTTC.